Given below is one TCR beta chain in context. Its antigen is currently not known. It has no much larger one-base neighbor in the sample; base qualities were not kept. These data come from a study of early stage breast cancer tumors (dated by TCRdb to the late 2010s). The study in broad terms: Of the 15 to 20 invasive breast tumors, some twelve were found to be estrogen receptor-positive, progesterone receptor-positive and HER2-negative. On average, each sample had about 9.6-fold read coverage. Of the roughly twelve ER+/PR+/HER2- tumors, eight were classified as invasive ductal carcinomas and four as invasive lobular carcinomas. The samples as a whole yielded under 3,500,000 detected templates, corresponding to around 1,100,000 unique clonotypes. Broader findings and caveats from the paper: Enriched TCRB sequences shared across patients were mostly commonly generated sequences, unlikely to play an important role in the tumor microenvironment. Chain pairing and functional markers such as CD4, CD8 and FOXP3 were missed by bulk genomic DNA sequencing of unsorted cells. The small cohort size prevented analysis by tumor subtype. Greater similarity was observed between blood and normal breast repertoires than between blood and tumor repertoires, and tumor was distinguished from normal in about 90% of the 16 patients when each tissue was compared with blood. Roughly 2.5-fold higher T cell density and higher clonality were observed in tumors than in adjacent normal breast tissue.

Taken from roughly 2-4 cm away from the tumor, the adjacent normal breast tissue was rinsed with PBS and kept in prechilled RNAlater. Because normal breast tissue has high lipid content and low cell density, about 100-320 mg of normal breast tissue was often needed to obtain enough DNA. The study profiled bulk TCR beta-chain repertoires in matched peripheral blood, tumor and adjacent normal breast tissue taken from some 17 patients with early-stage breast cancer. Genomic DNA was extracted with the Qiagen AllPrep DNA/RNA Mini kit. Each sample was amplified in two independent genomic DNA replicates, using 0.5 to 0.6 ug for blood and roughly 1.5 ug for tumor or normal breast. TCRB sequencing of genomic DNA was carried out with the ImmunoSeq Intro kit according to the manufacturer's instructions. Multiplex PCR was run for roughly 29 cycles using proprietary primers and spike-in control sequences for absolute quantification. Single-end 150-bp reads were used to sequence an 87-bp fragment spanning the CDR3 and the flanking V and J genes. Seven samples, with two replicates for each sample, were multiplexed per lane of an Illumina MiSeq using version 3.0 chemistry. The paper's data handling went like this. The vendor's proprietary pipeline processed the raw data and merged both replicates into a single result for each sample. To define clonotypes, the study grouped productive rearrangements that shared the V-gene family, CDR3 amino acid sequence and J-gene segment. To compute clonality, the normalized Shannon entropy (Pielou evenness) of TCRB abundances was subtracted from 1. T cell density was estimated by dividing total templates by the number of input cells inferred from the DNA input amount. Recon was used with default parameters to estimate total repertoire diversity and clonality. A clonotype counted as tumor-enriched if its abundance in tumor exceeded 0.1% and was at least 32-fold higher than its abundance in normal breast. Entries here come from immuneACCESS through TCRdb and include only in-frame sequences with V and J called. Some clones fail to appear in such tables; in the studies checked, an unresolved V gene covers under half of the shortfall, and the cause of the remainder is unknown. V, J and clone size derive from that table, while D and trimming were established from the DNA sequence. This sample gives 8,500 to 10,000 clones in total; over 70% of them show up just once. The ten largest clones represent under 9.5% of the sample.

From its cysteine to its phenylalanine, the CDR3 spans 11 amino acids. Only the CDR3 portion is preserved as DNA: 33 bases, with reading frame beginning at the first base. CDR1 and CDR2 (DFQATT, SNEGSKA) derive from the germline V gene (reference sequence). Relative to germline, V is 5 bases shorter and J is 0 bases shorter, with 5 bases between their ends. The sequence came from a person in their 40s with breast cancer. The sequence is built from TRBV20-1 and TRBJ2-7; the D gene cannot be named for sure. The sample consisted of normal breast tissue next to the tumor. The sequence in DNA is TGCAGTGCTGTCTTCTCCTACGAGCAGTACTTC. Its protein product is CSAVFSYEQYF.